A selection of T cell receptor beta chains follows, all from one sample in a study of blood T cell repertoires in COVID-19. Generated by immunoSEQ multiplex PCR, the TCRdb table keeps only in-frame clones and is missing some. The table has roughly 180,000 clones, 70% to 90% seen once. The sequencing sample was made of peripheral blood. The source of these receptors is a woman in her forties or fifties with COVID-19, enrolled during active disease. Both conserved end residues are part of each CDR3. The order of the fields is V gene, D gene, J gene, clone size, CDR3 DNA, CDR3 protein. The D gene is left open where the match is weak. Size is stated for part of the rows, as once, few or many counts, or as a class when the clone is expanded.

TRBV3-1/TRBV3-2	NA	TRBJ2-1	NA	TGTGCCAGCAGCCAAGATACAGGGGGGGATAGGCAGTTCTTC	CASSQDTGGDRQFF
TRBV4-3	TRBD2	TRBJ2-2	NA	TGCGCCAGCAGCCAAGATTCACTAGCGGGGAACACCGGGGAGCTGTTTTTT	CASSQDSLAGNTGELFF
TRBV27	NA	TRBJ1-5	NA	TGTGCCAGCAGTTCCATCAATCAGCCCCAGCATTTT	CASSSINQPQHF
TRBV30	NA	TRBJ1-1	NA	TGTGCCTGGAGTCGTCAGGAGAACACTGAAGCTTTCTTT	CAWSRQENTEAFF
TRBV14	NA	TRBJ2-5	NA	TGTGCCAGCAGCCAACGCCAAGAGACCCAGTACTTC	CASSQRQETQYF
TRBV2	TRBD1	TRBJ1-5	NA	TGTGCCAGCAGGACCGGGACAGGGGGAAATCAGCCCCAGCATTTT	CASRTGTGGNQPQHF
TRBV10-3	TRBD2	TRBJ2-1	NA	TGTGCCATCACGACTAGCGGGGCAAACAATGAGCAGTTCTTC	CAITTSGANNEQFF
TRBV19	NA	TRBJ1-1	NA	TGTGCCAGTAGTGTATTCAAACAGGGAAACACTGAAGCTTTCTTT	CASSVFKQGNTEAFF
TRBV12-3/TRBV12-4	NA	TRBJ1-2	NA	TGTGCCAGCAGTTTAGCACAGGGATATGGCTACACCTTC	CASSLAQGYGYTF
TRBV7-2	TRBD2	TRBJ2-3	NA	TGTGCCAGCAGCTCCAGACTAGCGGGGGGGTACCGCACAGATACGCAGTATTTT	CASSSRLAGGYRTDTQYF
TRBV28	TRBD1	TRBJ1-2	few	TGTGCCGTGTCCCCGGGACAGGGCCCCTACGGCTACACCTTC	CAVSPGQGPYGYTF
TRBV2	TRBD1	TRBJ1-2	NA	TGTGCCAGCACCCGACAGGGGCTTAACTATGGCTACACCTTC	CASTRQGLNYGYTF
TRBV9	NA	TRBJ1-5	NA	TGTGCCAGCAGCGTCCTCCTGGTGGGGCGGCCCCAGCATTTT	CASSVLLVGRPQHF
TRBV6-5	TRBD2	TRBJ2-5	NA	TGTGCCAGCACCGTTGGAGGTAGCGGGGAAAAGACCCAGTACTTC	CASTVGGSGEKTQYF
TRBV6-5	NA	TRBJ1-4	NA	TGTGCCAGCAGTTACACCACCACTGAAAGAGGGGAAAAACTGTTTTTT	CASSYTTTERGEKLFF
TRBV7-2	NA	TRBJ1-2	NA	TGTGCCAGCAGCCCCGGTGACAGGAGGTATGGCTACACCTTC	CASSPGDRRYGYTF